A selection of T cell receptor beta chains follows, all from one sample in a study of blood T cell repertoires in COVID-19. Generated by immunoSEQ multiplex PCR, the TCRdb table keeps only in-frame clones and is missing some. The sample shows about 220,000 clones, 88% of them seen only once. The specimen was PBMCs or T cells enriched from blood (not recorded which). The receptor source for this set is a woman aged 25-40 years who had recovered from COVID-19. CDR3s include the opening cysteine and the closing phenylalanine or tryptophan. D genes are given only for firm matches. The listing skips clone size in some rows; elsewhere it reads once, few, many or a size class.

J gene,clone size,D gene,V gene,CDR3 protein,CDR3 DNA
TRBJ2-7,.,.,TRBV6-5,CASSYARNSRHEQYF,TGTGCCAGCAGTTACGCCAGGAACAGTCGCCACGAGCAGTACTTC
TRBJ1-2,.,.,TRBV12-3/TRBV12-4,CASSPLDSYGYTF,TGTGCCAGCAGCCCTCTTGACAGCTATGGCTACACCTTC
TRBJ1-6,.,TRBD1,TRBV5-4,CASSWGQDMINSPLHF,TGTGCCAGCAGCTGGGGACAGGACATGATTAATTCACCCCTCCACTTT
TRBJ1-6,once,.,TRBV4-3,CASSQEGAGNSPLHF,TGCGCCAGCAGCCAAGAGGGGGCAGGGAATTCACCCCTCCACTTT
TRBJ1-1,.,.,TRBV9,CASSPRAANTEAFF,TGTGCCAGCAGCCCCAGGGCCGCGAACACTGAAGCTTTCTTT
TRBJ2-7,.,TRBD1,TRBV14,CASSHYRGIRGEQYF,TGTGCCAGCAGCCACTACAGGGGGATCAGGGGCGAGCAGTACTTC
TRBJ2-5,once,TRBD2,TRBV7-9,CASSFTSGGAIGETQYF,TGTGCCAGCAGCTTTACAAGCGGGGGGGCGATCGGGGAGACCCAGTACTTC
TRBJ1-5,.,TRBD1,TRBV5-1,CASSPQGMGNQPQHF,TGCGCCAGCAGCCCACAGGGGATGGGCAATCAGCCCCAGCATTTT
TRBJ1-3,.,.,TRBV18,CASSPLEGTPGNTIYF,TGTGCCAGCTCACCGCTAGAGGGTACCCCTGGAAACACCATATATTTT
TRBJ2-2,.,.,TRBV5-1,CASSLEGAGELFF,TGCGCCAGCAGCCTGGAGGGGGCCGGGGAGCTGTTTTTT